The TCR beta chain under discussion was sequenced for a study of T cells in Graves' hyperthyroidism and ophthalmopathy. Findings and limits, study-wide: Most thyroid clonotypes with frequency above 0.001 were detected in blood.

When ophthalmopathy did not progress within 18 months, Graves' hyperthyroidism was considered stable. These patients, aged 18 to 65, had recently diagnosed hyperthyroidism lasting under 2 months. Diagnoses used clinical symptoms, serum thyroxine and TRAb, thyroid ultrasound and orbital computed tomography. It was RNA transcripts that yielded the amplified TCR beta CDR3 regions. The primer set for the first-round RT-PCR of the TCR CDR3 was HTBI. TCRdb itself ran the multiplex PCR reads through MiXCR, one entry per CDR3 protein. The repertoire includes about 98,000 distinct CDR3 sequences, 40% of them detected once, and roughly 10% sits in the top ten. In its sample, this clonotype was seen many times. Its antigen is not identified. Input material: peripheral blood or thyroid tissue (not recorded which). The TCR originated in a woman aged 25 to 39 with Graves' hyperthyroidism.

The CDR3 region has the DNA TGTGCCATCAAGAGGAAAGGCTCCTACGAGCAGTACTTC. It yields the protein CAIKRKGSYEQYF. J is TRBJ2-7 and V is TRBV10-3; D not certain. V lost 7 bases and J lost 0, with 10 bases in between. Germline assignment: CDR1 ENHRY and CDR2 SYGVKD. The CDR3 contains 13 residues.